Listed below are T cell receptor beta chains from one sample, sequenced in a study of cytomegalovirus exposure and HLA in healthy donors. The protocol was immunoSEQ multiplex PCR, while the TCRdb copy is restricted to in-frame clones and leaves out a portion. Of 95,000 to 150,000 clones listed, 75% to 90% are singletons. Input material: PBMCs. These receptors were collected from a man aged 25 to 45 in good health and CMV-seronegative. Both conserved end residues are part of each CDR3. Each record gives: J gene, V gene, D gene, clone size, CDR3 DNA, CDR3 protein. A D gene is named only where the DNA matches it firmly. The listing skips clone size in some rows; elsewhere it reads once, few, many or a size class.

TRBJ1-4,TRBV2,TRBD1,NA,TGTGCCAGCAGTGCACCCCCGGGACAGGGGGCTCCTCATGAAAAACTGTTTTTT,CASSAPPGQGAPHEKLFF
TRBJ2-7,TRBV2,TRBD1,few,TGTGCCAGCAGCTTTGGACAGGGGGGTCCCTACGAGCAGTACTTC,CASSFGQGGPYEQYF
TRBJ1-6,TRBV13,NA,NA,TGTGCCAGCAGCTTAGATCCTGGAGATTCACCCCTCCACTTT,CASSLDPGDSPLHF
TRBJ1-4,TRBV28,NA,NA,TGTGCCAGCAGTCCTGCGGGGGGCGGCGATGAAAAACTGTTTTTT,CASSPAGGGDEKLFF
TRBJ2-5,TRBV9,NA,NA,TGTGCCAGCAGCGTAGCATCACAGGTGGGGCGAGTGGGACAAGAGACCCAGTACTTC,CASSVASQVGRVGQETQYF
TRBJ1-3,TRBV25-1,NA,NA,TGTGCCAGCAGTGAATCTCCGGACACCATATATTTT,CASSESPDTIYF
TRBJ1-6,TRBV11-3,NA,NA,TGTGCCAGCAGCTACAGAGATTCACCCCTCCACTTT,CASSYRDSPLHF
TRBJ2-1,TRBV7-2,NA,NA,TGTGCCAGCAGCCCCCATGAACTCCAGGGGTGGGGCAATTCTGAGCAGTTCTTC,CASSPHELQGWGNSEQFF
TRBJ1-5,TRBV7-9,TRBD1,NA,TGTGCCAGCAGCTTAGGGGGACAGACCAATCAGCCCCAGCATTTT,CASSLGGQTNQPQHF
TRBJ1-6,TRBV10-3,NA,NA,TGTGCCATCGGGTTGGGCATTTCACCCCTCCACTTT,CAIGLGISPLHF
TRBJ1-1,TRBV2,NA,NA,TGTGCCAGAGGACAGCAGAACACTGAAGCTTTCTTT,CARGQQNTEAFF
TRBJ2-7,TRBV11-2,NA,NA,TGTGCCAGCACCCTGGGGTCTCGGGGGACCTACGAGCAGTACTTC,CASTLGSRGTYEQYF
TRBJ2-7,TRBV27,TRBD1,NA,TGTGCCAGCAGTTTACCGGGACAGGGACCCCACGAGCAGTACTTC,CASSLPGQGPHEQYF
TRBJ2-1,TRBV7-9,TRBD2,NA,TGTGCCAGCAGCTCTAAAGGGGCGGGGGTCTACAATGAGCAGTTCTTC,CASSSKGAGVYNEQFF
TRBJ2-1,TRBV2,TRBD2,NA,TGTGCCAGCAGTGTCGGCGGGGGATCCTACAATGAGCAGTTCTTC,CASSVGGGSYNEQFF
TRBJ2-7,TRBV30,TRBD2,NA,TGTGCCGCCGGGACTAGCGGGTGGGACGAGCAGTACTTC,CAAGTSGWDEQYF
TRBJ1-2,TRBV6-5,TRBD1,NA,TGTGCCAGCAGTGCCAGGGGGCAAGGCTATGGCTACACCTTC,CASSARGQGYGYTF
TRBJ1-3,TRBV6-5,TRBD1,NA,TGTGCCAGCTCCTCTACCGGACAGGGCGGAAACACCATATATTTT,CASSSTGQGGNTIYF
TRBJ2-3,TRBV14,NA,NA,TGTGCCAGCAGCCAAGCCCCTAGCGACACAGATACGCAGTATTTT,CASSQAPSDTDTQYF
TRBJ2-1,TRBV5-1,TRBD2,NA,TGCGCCAGCAGCTTATCCGTGAGCGGGGGGAACTACAATGAGCAGTTCTTC,CASSLSVSGGNYNEQFF
TRBJ2-7,TRBV9,TRBD1,NA,TGTGCCAGCAGCGTAGGTGTGGGGCAGGGGGCCTACGAGCAGTACTTC,CASSVGVGQGAYEQYF
TRBJ2-2,TRBV6-6,TRBD1,NA,TGTGCCAGTGAAAGGGGGCATAGCGGGGAGCTGTTTTTT,CASERGHSGELFF